This is a list of T cell receptor beta chains from one sample in a study of blood T cell repertoires in COVID-19. Sequencing was performed with immunoSEQ multiplex PCR; in TCRdb, only in-frame clones are kept and a portion is missing. The top ten hold 6.2% of the sample, which has around 43,000 clones, nearly 90% seen once. Sequenced input: peripheral blood. All receptors come from a human donor in a cohort sampled during active COVID-19. CDR3s include the opening cysteine and the closing phenylalanine or tryptophan. A D gene is named only where the DNA matches it firmly. Clone size appears in some rows only: once, few, many, or a class for an expanded clone.

v_gene	d_gene	abundance	j_gene	CDR3nt	CDR3aa
TRBV10-1	TRBD2	-	TRBJ2-3	TGCGCCAGGCTAGCGGGAGGGATTCCAGATACGCAGTATTTT	CARLAGGIPDTQYF
TRBV10-3	-	-	TRBJ1-4	TGTGCCACCCGAGGCGCCAATGAAAAACTGTTTTTT	CATRGANEKLFF
TRBV11-2	TRBD1	-	TRBJ1-1	TGTGCCAGCAGCTTAACCACAGGGGACACTGAAGCTTTCTTT	CASSLTTGDTEAFF
TRBV5-1	-	-	TRBJ1-3	TGCGCCAGCAGCCCCGATGGCAACACCATATATTTT	CASSPDGNTIYF
TRBV5-6	-	-	TRBJ1-6	TGTGCCAGCAGCTTTAAGGGGCCGAATTCACCCCTCCACTTT	CASSFKGPNSPLHF
TRBV2	-	-	TRBJ1-2	TGTGCCAGTGGAAGGGGGGGCGCTTATGGCTACACCTTC	CASGRGGAYGYTF
TRBV7-6	TRBD1	few	TRBJ1-5	TGTGCCAGCAGCCCGGACAGGGTGAGTCCCCCGCCCCAGCATTTT	CASSPDRVSPPPQHF
TRBV9	TRBD1	-	TRBJ2-4	TGTGCCAGCAGCGACCGGACAGGGATTATTCAGTACTTC	CASSDRTGIIQYF
TRBV9	-	few	TRBJ1-4	TGTGCCAGCAGCGTTAGGGGAGGGGTGCTCAATGAAAAACTGTTTTTT	CASSVRGGVLNEKLFF
TRBV29-1	TRBD2	-	TRBJ2-6	TGCAGCGTGACGGGAGGGTCTGGGGCCAACGTCCTGACTTTC	CSVTGGSGANVLTF
TRBV4-1	-	-	TRBJ1-6	TGCGCCAGCAGCCAAGGGGAGGGCCGGGGGTATAATTCACCCCTCCACTTT	CASSQGEGRGYNSPLHF
TRBV6-5	TRBD1	-	TRBJ1-2	TGTGCCAGCAGTTCCTGGGGACAAACAGGGGGCTATGGCTACACCTTC	CASSSWGQTGGYGYTF
TRBV6-4	-	-	TRBJ2-6	TGTGCCAGCAGGCCGTACAGCGGTCCTGGGGCCAACGTCCTGACTTTC	CASRPYSGPGANVLTF
TRBV5-1	TRBD1	-	TRBJ1-4	TGCGCCAGCAGCTTGGGCCAGGGGGAAGGAAAACTGTTTTTT	CASSLGQGEGKLFF
TRBV3-1/TRBV3-2	-	-	TRBJ1-3	TGTGCCAGCAGCCAAGAAGCTGGCAGGGCTGGAAACACCATATATTTT	CASSQEAGRAGNTIYF
TRBV10-3	-	-	TRBJ1-4	TGTGCCATCAGTGAGTCGGCCGGGGAAAAACTGTTTTTT	CAISESAGEKLFF
TRBV2	TRBD2	-	TRBJ2-1	TGTGCCAGCACCTTGACTAGCGGGGGTCTAAATGAGCAGTTCTTC	CASTLTSGGLNEQFF
TRBV29-1	TRBD1	-	TRBJ2-5	TGCAGCTCCGCAGGGACAGGGGGTGCAGAGACCCAGTACTTC	CSSAGTGGAETQYF
TRBV5-6	TRBD1	-	TRBJ2-5	TGTGCCAGCAGCCGCCCTCAGGGGGTGGGTGAGACCCAGTACTTC	CASSRPQGVGETQYF
TRBV11-2	-	-	TRBJ1-1	TGTGCCAGCAGCTTAGTTAGGGGCCGGGACACTGAAGCTTTCTTT	CASSLVRGRDTEAFF
TRBV2	-	-	TRBJ2-2	TGTGCCAGCTCCCCAGTGGCGGGCAGCACCGGGGAGCTGTTTTTT	CASSPVAGSTGELFF
TRBV5-4	-	-	TRBJ2-5	TGTGCCAGCAGCCAGGGACTTTCACAAGAGACCCAGTACTTC	CASSQGLSQETQYF
TRBV7-2	-	-	TRBJ1-1	TGTGCCAGCAGCGTACAGGGACGGAGGAACACTGAAGCTTTCTTT	CASSVQGRRNTEAFF
TRBV5-1	TRBD2	-	TRBJ2-2	TGCGCCAGCAGCTTGACGGGGGGACGCGACACCGGGGAGCTGTTTTTT	CASSLTGGRDTGELFF